A selection of T cell receptor beta chains follows, all from one sample in a study of identical twins. MiXCR was run by TCRdb on the 5' RACE reads, yielding one entry per CDR3 protein. The repertoire holds around 230,000 distinct CDR3 sequences, 6.5% to 8% seen once, with about 14% in the top ten. The same sample was also used in a study of T cells expressing NK-cell markers.

Sample: CD8+ T cells sorted from blood. These receptors were obtained from a woman aged 18 to 35 in good health. Each CDR3 is given without its conserved first and last residue. A D gene is named only where the DNA matches it firmly. Clone size is given for some rows only: seen once, a few or many times, or a class if the clone is expanded.

j_call: TRBJ2-5
d_call: TRBD1
v_call: TRBV12-3/TRBV12-4
clone_size: few
cdr3_aa: ASSPTRTGRETQY

j_call: TRBJ2-5
d_call: TRBD1
v_call: TRBV7-2
clone_size: .
cdr3_aa: ASISGTGQETQY

j_call: TRBJ1-1
d_call: .
v_call: TRBV12-3/TRBV12-4
clone_size: .
cdr3_aa: ASTLGDGWNTEAF

j_call: TRBJ2-2
d_call: .
v_call: TRBV7-9
clone_size: many
cdr3_aa: ASIQGGGQYTGELF

j_call: TRBJ1-1
d_call: .
v_call: TRBV29-1
clone_size: few
cdr3_aa: SVERRTEAF

j_call: TRBJ2-1
d_call: TRBD2
v_call: TRBV9
clone_size: .
cdr3_aa: ASSAGGGYNEQF

j_call: TRBJ1-6
d_call: .
v_call: TRBV25-1
clone_size: .
cdr3_aa: ASSVGGVPSPLH

j_call: TRBJ2-1
d_call: .
v_call: TRBV18
clone_size: few
cdr3_aa: ASSPVGHNEQF

j_call: TRBJ2-6
d_call: .
v_call: TRBV11-1
clone_size: few
cdr3_aa: ASSLPRGTGTHSGANVLT

j_call: TRBJ2-3
d_call: TRBD2
v_call: TRBV7-9
clone_size: few
cdr3_aa: ASSPALRESSTDTQY

j_call: TRBJ1-2
d_call: .
v_call: TRBV19
clone_size: few
cdr3_aa: ASSPTASNYGYT

j_call: TRBJ2-7
d_call: .
v_call: TRBV12-5
clone_size: .
cdr3_aa: ASGPSDYEQY

j_call: TRBJ2-3
d_call: TRBD2
v_call: TRBV5-5
clone_size: many
cdr3_aa: ASISGETSTDTQY

j_call: TRBJ1-4
d_call: .
v_call: TRBV15
clone_size: few
cdr3_aa: ATSRPQDPRGEKLF

j_call: TRBJ1-1
d_call: TRBD1
v_call: TRBV5-6
clone_size: many
cdr3_aa: ASSAGQGDTEAF

j_call: TRBJ2-1
d_call: TRBD2
v_call: TRBV7-2
clone_size: few
cdr3_aa: ASSSGTSGYYNEQF

j_call: TRBJ2-1
d_call: TRBD1
v_call: TRBV5-1
clone_size: many
cdr3_aa: ASSLFPPGQVYNEQF

j_call: TRBJ2-1
d_call: TRBD2
v_call: TRBV4-2
clone_size: few
cdr3_aa: ASSSVAGGSDEQF

j_call: TRBJ2-2
d_call: TRBD1
v_call: TRBV28
clone_size: few
cdr3_aa: ASSTREMTGPNTGELF

j_call: TRBJ2-1
d_call: TRBD2
v_call: TRBV5-1
clone_size: few
cdr3_aa: ASSAGTSADNEQF

j_call: TRBJ2-7
d_call: TRBD2
v_call: TRBV11-2
clone_size: .
cdr3_aa: ASSVPGVAGPYEQY

j_call: TRBJ2-7
d_call: .
v_call: TRBV29-1
clone_size: .
cdr3_aa: SVETNYEQY

j_call: TRBJ1-5
d_call: TRBD1
v_call: TRBV12-3/TRBV12-4
clone_size: many
cdr3_aa: ASSPGFLSPDRDVDQPQH

j_call: TRBJ2-1
d_call: .
v_call: TRBV11-2
clone_size: few
cdr3_aa: ASSTPEPSSYNEQF

j_call: TRBJ2-5
d_call: .
v_call: TRBV4-3
clone_size: many
cdr3_aa: ASSQGLVKETQY

j_call: TRBJ2-3
d_call: TRBD2
v_call: TRBV4-1
clone_size: .
cdr3_aa: ASSRGGLYTQY

j_call: TRBJ2-3
d_call: .
v_call: TRBV19
clone_size: .
cdr3_aa: ASSIEQGMGDTQY

j_call: TRBJ2-7
d_call: .
v_call: TRBV19
clone_size: few
cdr3_aa: ASSPPAGEQY